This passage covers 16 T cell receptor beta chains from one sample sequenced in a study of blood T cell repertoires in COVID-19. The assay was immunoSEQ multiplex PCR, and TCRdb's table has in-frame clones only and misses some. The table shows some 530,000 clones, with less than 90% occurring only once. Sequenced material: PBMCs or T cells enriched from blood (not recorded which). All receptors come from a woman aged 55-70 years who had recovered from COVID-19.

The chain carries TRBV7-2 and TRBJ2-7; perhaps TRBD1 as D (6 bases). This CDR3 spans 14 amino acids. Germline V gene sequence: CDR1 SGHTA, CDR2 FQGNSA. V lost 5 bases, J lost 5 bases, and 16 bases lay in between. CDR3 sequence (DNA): TGTGCCAGCAGCACACAACCGCGACAGGACGAGCAGTACTTC. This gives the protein CASSTQPRQDEQYF.

The CDR3 here is CASSRTGANSPLHF. CDR3 coding DNA: TGTGCCAGCAGCCGGACAGGGGCTAATTCACCCCTCCACTTT. The chain uses TRBV5-6 and TRBJ1-6; TRBD1 matches at 9 bases. The length of the CDR3 is 14 residues. Losses at the gene ends were 4 bases for V and 6 bases for J; bases not matched to a gene: 2. The germline gives CDR1 SGHDT, CDR2 YYEEEE.

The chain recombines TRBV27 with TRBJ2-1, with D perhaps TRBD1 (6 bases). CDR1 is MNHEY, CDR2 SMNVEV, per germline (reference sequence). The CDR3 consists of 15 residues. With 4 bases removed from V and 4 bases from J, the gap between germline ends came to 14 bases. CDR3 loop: CASSSDRPLYNEQFF. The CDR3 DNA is TGTGCCAGCAGTTCCGACAGGCCCCTATACAATGAGCAGTTCTTC.

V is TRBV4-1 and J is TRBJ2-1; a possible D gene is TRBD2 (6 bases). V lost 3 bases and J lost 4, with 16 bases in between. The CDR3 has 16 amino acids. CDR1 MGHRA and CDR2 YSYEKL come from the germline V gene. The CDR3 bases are TGCGCCAGCAGCCAGGGACGGGACTCCCGATACAATGAGCAGTTCTTC. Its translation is CASSQGRDSRYNEQFF.

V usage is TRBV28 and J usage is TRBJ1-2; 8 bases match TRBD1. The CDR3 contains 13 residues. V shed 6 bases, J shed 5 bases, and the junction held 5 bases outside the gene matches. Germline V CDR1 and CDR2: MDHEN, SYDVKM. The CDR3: CASRDRTGYGYTF. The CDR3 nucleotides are TGTGCCAGCAGGGATCGGACAGGGTATGGCTACACCTTC.

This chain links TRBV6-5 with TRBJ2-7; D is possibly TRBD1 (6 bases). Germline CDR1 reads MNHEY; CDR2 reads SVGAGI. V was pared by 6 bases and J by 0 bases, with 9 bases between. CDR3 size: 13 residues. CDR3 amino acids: CASSRDISYEQYF. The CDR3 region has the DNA TGTGCCAGCAGCCGGGACATCTCCTACGAGCAGTACTTC.

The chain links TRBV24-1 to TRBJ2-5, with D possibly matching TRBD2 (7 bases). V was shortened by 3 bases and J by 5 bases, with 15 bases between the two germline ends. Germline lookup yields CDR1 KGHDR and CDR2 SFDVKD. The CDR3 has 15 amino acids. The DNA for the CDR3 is TGTGCCACCAGTGATAGTGGGGGGGCCAGGGAGACCCAGTACTTC. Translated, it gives CATSDSGGARETQYF.

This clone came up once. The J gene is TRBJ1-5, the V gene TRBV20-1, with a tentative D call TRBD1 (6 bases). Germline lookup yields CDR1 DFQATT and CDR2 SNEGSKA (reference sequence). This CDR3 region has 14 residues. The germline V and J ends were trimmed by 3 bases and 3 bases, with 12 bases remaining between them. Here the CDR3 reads CSASSDRPNQPQHF. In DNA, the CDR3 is TGCAGTGCTAGTTCTGACAGGCCCAATCAGCCCCAGCATTTT.

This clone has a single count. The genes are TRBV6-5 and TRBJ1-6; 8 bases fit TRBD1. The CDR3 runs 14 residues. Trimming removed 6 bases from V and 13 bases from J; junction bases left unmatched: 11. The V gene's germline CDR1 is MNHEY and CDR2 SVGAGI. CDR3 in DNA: TGTGCCAGCAGCCGCGACAGGGGCCAATTCCCCCTCCACTTT. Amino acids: CASSRDRGQFPLHF.

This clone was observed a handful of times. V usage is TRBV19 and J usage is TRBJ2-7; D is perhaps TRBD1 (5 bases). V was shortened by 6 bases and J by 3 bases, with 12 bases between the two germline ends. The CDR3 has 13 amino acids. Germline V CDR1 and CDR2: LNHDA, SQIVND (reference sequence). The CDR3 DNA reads TGTGCCAGTAGCCCAGGGAAGCTCTACGAGCAGTACTTC. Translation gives CASSPGKLYEQYF.

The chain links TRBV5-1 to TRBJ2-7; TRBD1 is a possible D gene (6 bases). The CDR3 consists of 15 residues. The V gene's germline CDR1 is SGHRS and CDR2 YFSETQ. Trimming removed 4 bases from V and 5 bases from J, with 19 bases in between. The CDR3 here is CASSPPDQGWNEQYF. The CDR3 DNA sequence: TGCGCCAGCAGCCCCCCGGACCAGGGGTGGAACGAGCAGTACTTC.

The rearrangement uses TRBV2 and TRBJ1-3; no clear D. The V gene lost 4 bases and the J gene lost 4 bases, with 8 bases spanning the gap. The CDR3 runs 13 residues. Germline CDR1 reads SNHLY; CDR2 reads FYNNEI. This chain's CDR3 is CASSGTRGNTIYF. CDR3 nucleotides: TGTGCCAGCAGTGGAACGCGGGGAAACACCATATATTTT.

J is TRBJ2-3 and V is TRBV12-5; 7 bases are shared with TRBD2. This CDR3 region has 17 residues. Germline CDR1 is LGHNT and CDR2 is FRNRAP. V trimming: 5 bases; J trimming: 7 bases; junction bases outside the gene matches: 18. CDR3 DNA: TGTGCTAGTGGTCCCCCCGGGGGAGGGAAGTCAGTCCATACGCAGTATTTT. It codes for CASGPPGGGKSVHTQYF.

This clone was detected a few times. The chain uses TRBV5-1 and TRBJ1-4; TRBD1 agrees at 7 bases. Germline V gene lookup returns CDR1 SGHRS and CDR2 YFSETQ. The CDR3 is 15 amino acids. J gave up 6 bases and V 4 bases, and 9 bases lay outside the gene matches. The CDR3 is CASSRQGELDEKLFF. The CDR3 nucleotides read TGCGCCAGCAGCCGACAGGGAGAATTGGATGAAAAACTGTTTTTT. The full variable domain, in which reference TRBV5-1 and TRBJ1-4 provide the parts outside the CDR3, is KAGVTQTPRYLIKTRGQQVTLSCSPISGHRSVSWYQQTPGQGLQFLFEYFSETQRNKGNFPGRFSGRQFSNSRSEMNVSTLELGDSALYLCASSRQGELDEKLFFGSGTQLSVL.

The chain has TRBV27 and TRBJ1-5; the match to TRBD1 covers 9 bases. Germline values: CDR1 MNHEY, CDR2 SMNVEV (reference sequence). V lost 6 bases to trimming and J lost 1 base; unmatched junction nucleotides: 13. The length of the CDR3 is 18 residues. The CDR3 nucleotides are TGTGCCAGCAGAGAAGGGACAGGGTTCCCCTGGAGCAATCAGCCCCAGCATTTT. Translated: CASREGTGFPWSNQPQHF.

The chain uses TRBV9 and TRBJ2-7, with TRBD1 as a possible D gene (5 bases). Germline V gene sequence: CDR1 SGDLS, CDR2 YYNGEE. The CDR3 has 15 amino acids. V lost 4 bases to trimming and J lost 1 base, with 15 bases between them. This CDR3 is CASSPTGTWSYEQYF. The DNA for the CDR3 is TGTGCCAGCAGCCCAACAGGAACATGGTCCTACGAGCAGTACTTC. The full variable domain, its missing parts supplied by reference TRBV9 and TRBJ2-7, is DSGVTQTPKHLITATGQRVTLRCSPRSGDLSVYWYQQSLDQGLQFLIQYYNGEERAKGNILERFSAQQFPDLHSELNLSSLELGDSALYFCASSPTGTWSYEQYFGPGTRLTVT.